Listed here are 9 T cell receptor beta chains from one sample, sequenced in a study of T-cell memory formation after mild COVID-19. TCRdb recomputed calls from the 5' RACE reads with MiXCR, one row per CDR3 protein. This table has about 110,000 distinct CDR3 sequences, 13% to 15% appearing once. The specimen was PBMCs or a T cell subset sorted from them (not recorded which). These receptors all stem from a man aged 18 to 30 who had mild COVID-19 (a few samples of this study predate the infection). Cell type and time point are not known.

V gene TRBV14 combines with J gene TRBJ2-1, with 13 bases lining up with TRBD2. CDR1 and CDR2 from the germline V gene are SGHDN and FVKESK. Unmatched junction bases numbered 13, after V lost 6 bases and J lost 5 bases. This CDR3 contains 18 residues. The CDR3 loop is CASSRLAGGLSANNEQFF. In DNA, the CDR3 is TGTGCCAGCAGTCGACTAGCGGGGGGTTTGTCGGCCAACAATGAGCAGTTCTTC.

The chain couples TRBV6-2 or TRBV6-3 to TRBJ2-1, with TRBD2 as a possible D gene (6 bases). The CDR3 extends over 13 amino acids. Germline V gene data show CDR1 as MNHEY and CDR2 as SVGEGT. Trimming pared 8 bases from V and 1 base from J, leaving 9 bases between. The CDR3 loop is CASLAQSYNEQFF. The CDR3 bases are TGTGCCAGCCTAGCGCAGTCCTACAATGAGCAGTTCTTC.

This clonotype was observed a few times. V gene TRBV7-9 combines with J gene TRBJ2-7; D may be TRBD2 (7 bases). The CDR3 is 16 residues long. Germline V lookup: CDR1 SEHNR, CDR2 FQNEAQ (reference sequence). Trimming left V 1 base short and J 3 bases short, with 16 bases between. CDR3 nucleotide sequence: TGTGCCAGCAGCTTAGTTTCCAGGGAGGGACACTACGAGCAGTACGTC. Translation: CASSLVSREGHYEQYV.

V and J are TRBV7-8 and TRBJ2-7, with 8 bases matching TRBD1. In germline, CDR1 is SGHVS, CDR2 FQNEAQ. This CDR3 has 14 residues. V was clipped by 4 bases and J by 5 bases; unmatched bases: 7. CDR3 in amino acids: CASSSGQGRDEQYF. The CDR3, as DNA: TGTGCCAGCAGCTCCGGACAGGGTCGCGACGAGCAGTACTTC.

This clonotype was observed many times. This chain links TRBV9 with TRBJ2-1; perhaps TRBD2 as D (6 bases). This CDR3 comprises 14 residues. V lost 0 bases, J lost 8 bases, and 12 bases lay in between. The germline CDR1 and CDR2 sequences are SGDLS and YYNGEE. The CDR3 spells CASSVVGGVHEQFF. CDR3 in DNA: TGTGCCAGCAGCGTAGTCGGCGGGGTCCATGAGCAGTTCTTC.

CDR3 bases: TGTGCCAGCAGTCAGGGGGCTGTTTATGGCTACACCTTC. Its translation: CASSQGAVYGYTF. The chain employs TRBV12-3 or TRBV12-4 and TRBJ1-2, with 8 positions matching TRBD1. Trimming at V came to 5 bases and at J to 5 bases, leaving 4 bases not matched to a gene. The CDR3 sequence is 13 residues long.

This clonotype was observed a handful of times. At one end the junction does not follow the germline gene, possibly because of a read error. Here the CDR3 reads CASSLFGAGETHYF. CDR3 coding DNA: TGTGCCAGCAGTTTGTTTGGGGCGGGAGAGACCCATTACTTC. The V gene is TRBV28, the J gene TRBJ2-5; 7 bases agree with TRBD2. Per the germline V gene, CDR1 is MDHEN and CDR2 is SYDVKM. The CDR3 sequence is 14 residues long.

The J gene is TRBJ1-3, the V gene TRBV7-9; D is uncertain. Germline V lookup: CDR1 SEHNR, CDR2 FQNEAQ (reference sequence). The CDR3 contains 16 residues. With 7 bases removed from V and 0 bases from J, the gap between germline ends came to 16 bases. CDR3: CASTWVEAISGNTIYF. The CDR3 DNA is TGTGCCAGCACCTGGGTCGAGGCGATCTCTGGAAACACCATATATTTT.

The chain couples TRBV27 to TRBJ1-6; a possible D gene is TRBD1 (5 bases). Trimming removed 6 bases from V and 10 bases from J, with 16 bases in between. The V gene's germline CDR1 is MNHEY and CDR2 SMNVEV (reference sequence). This CDR3 comprises 14 residues. The CDR3 loop is CASSLGVGWSPLHF. The CDR3 DNA is TGTGCCAGCAGCCTAGGGGTCGGGTGGTCACCCCTCCACTTT.